Shown below are 27 T cell receptor beta chains from a single sample sequenced in a study of blood T cell repertoires in COVID-19. Libraries were prepared by immunoSEQ multiplex PCR; TCRdb keeps only in-frame clonotypes and omits some of them. The table shows over 15,000 clones, with about 87% occurring only once. Specimen: peripheral blood. The receptors here all came from a human donor in a cohort sampled during active COVID-19. The donor label of this sample is uncertain.

The chain couples TRBV5-1 to TRBJ2-2, with D possibly TRBD2 on 5 matching bases. Looked up from germline, CDR1 is SGHRS and CDR2 is YFSETQ. This CDR3 has 14 amino acids. V lost 5 bases and J lost 2, with 10 bases in between. The CDR3 region has the DNA TGCGCCAGCAGTGGGCTAGCAAACACCGGGGAGCTGTTTTTT. This translates into CASSGLANTGELFF.

The chain uses TRBV27 and TRBJ2-1, with 11 nucleotides matching TRBD2. This CDR3 is built from 18 residues. Per the germline V gene, CDR1 is MNHEY and CDR2 is SMNVEV (reference sequence). V lost 0 bases, J lost 8 bases, and 12 bases stayed unmatched. CDR3 loop: CASSLSGLAGGPGYEQFF. Here the CDR3 DNA reads TGTGCCAGCAGTTTATCGGGGTTAGCGGGAGGGCCAGGATATGAGCAGTTCTTC.

J is TRBJ2-5 and V is TRBV5-1; possible D gene TRBD1, 5 bases. Trimming removed 0 bases at V and 2 bases at J, with 8 bases between. CDR3 length: 14 amino acids. Germline assignment: CDR1 SGHRS and CDR2 YFSETQ. The CDR3 here is CASSLGQRQETQYF. The CDR3 region has the DNA TGCGCCAGCAGCTTGGGACAGAGACAAGAGACCCAGTACTTC.

A single count supports this clone. CDR3 nucleotides: TGTGCCAGCAGCCTGCAGACGGAGGCCGGGGAGCTGTTTTTT. Protein product: CASSLQTEAGELFF. This chain connects TRBV11-3 to TRBJ2-2, with D possibly TRBD2 on 5 matching bases. The CDR3 contains 14 residues. Germline assignment: CDR1 SGHNT and CDR2 YENEEA. With 5 bases removed from V and 6 bases from J, the gap between germline ends came to 13 bases.

J is TRBJ1-5 and V is TRBV25-1; the D gene is possibly TRBD1 (5 bases). The CDR3 is 14 amino acids. The germline V and J ends were trimmed by 3 bases and 2 bases, with 8 bases remaining between them. Germline V gene sequence: CDR1 MGHDK, CDR2 SYGVNS. The CDR3, as DNA: TGTGCCAGCAGTGACCCGGGGGGCAATCAGCCCCAGCATTTT. Protein: CASSDPGGNQPQHF. Variable domain in full (rest from reference TRBV25-1 and TRBJ1-5): EADIYQTPRYLVIGTGKKITLECSQTMGHDKMYWYQQDPGMELHLIHYSYGVNSTEKGDLSSESTVSRIRTEHFPLTLESARPSHTSQYLCASSDPGGNQPQHFGDGTRLSIL.

The chain has TRBV7-9 and TRBJ2-1, with 7 bases identical to TRBD1. J gave up 10 bases and V 6 bases, and 9 bases lay outside the gene matches. CDR1 is SEHNR, CDR2 FQNEAQ, per germline (reference sequence). This CDR3 contains 13 residues. The CDR3 reads CASSRDRVGEQFF. Written as DNA, the CDR3 is TGTGCCAGCAGTCGCGACAGGGTAGGAGAGCAGTTCTTC.

The J gene is TRBJ2-7, the V gene TRBV5-1; 8 nucleotides agree with TRBD1. There are 15 residues in the CDR3. Per the germline V gene, CDR1 is SGHRS and CDR2 is YFSETQ. V lost 4 bases and J lost 0; bases outside the gene matches: 6. The CDR3 bases are TGCGCCAGCAGCCCCCAGGGGGCCCTCTCCTACGAGCAGTACTTC. Residues: CASSPQGALSYEQYF.

The chain links TRBV18 to TRBJ2-4; 7 bases are shared with TRBD1. This CDR3 has 16 residues. V was clipped by 6 bases and J by 0 bases; unmatched bases: 8. Germline CDR1 reads KGHSH; CDR2 reads LQKENI. The CDR3 coding sequence is TGTGCCAGCTCCCGACAGGGAATTCTAGCCAAAAACATTCAGTACTTC. Translating it yields CASSRQGILAKNIQYF.

This chain connects TRBV18 to TRBJ2-2; TRBD1 matches 9 bases. The CDR3 is 15 amino acids. V shed 5 bases, J shed 4 bases, and the junction held 5 bases outside the gene matches. CDR1 is KGHSH and CDR2 is LQKENI in the germline V gene. CDR3: CASSAGQGITGELFF. The CDR3 nucleotides are TGTGCCAGCTCAGCGGGACAGGGAATCACCGGGGAGCTGTTTTTT.

The chain is built from TRBV29-1 and TRBJ2-7; 13 nucleotides align to TRBD2. CDR1 and CDR2 from the germline V gene are SQVTM and ANQGSEA. Trimming took 5 bases from V and 1 from J; bases not matched to a gene: 2. The length of the CDR3 is 14 residues. CDR3 residues: CSVRTSGSSYEQYF. CDR3 DNA: TGCAGCGTTCGGACTAGCGGGAGTTCCTACGAGCAGTACTTC.

The CDR3 coding sequence is TGTGCCAGCAGCCCTACAATCGGGGGGGAGCTGTTTTTT. Translating it yields CASSPTIGGELFF. The chain couples TRBV7-3 to TRBJ2-2, with no clear D. The germline CDR1 and CDR2 sequences are SGHTA and FQGTGA. The CDR3 has 13 amino acids. The V and J ends lost 5 bases and 8 bases respectively, with 12 bases between them. The full variable domain, completed using reference TRBV7-3 and TRBJ2-2, is GAGVSQTPSNKVTEKGKYVELRCDPISGHTALYWYRQSLGQGPEFLIYFQGTGAADDSGLPNDRFFAVRPEGSVSTLKIQRTERGDSAVYLCASSPTIGGELFFGEGSRLTVL.

The V and J genes are TRBV2 and TRBJ1-1; 9 bases agree with TRBD1. The CDR3 totals 16 residues. V trimming: 2 bases; J trimming: 5 bases; junction bases outside the gene matches: 9. The germline V gene encodes CDR1 SNHLY and CDR2 FYNNEI. The CDR3 DNA follows: TGTGCCAGCAGTGAAAGGAGACAGGGGGATGGAACTGAAGCTTTCTTT. Its translation: CASSERRQGDGTEAFF.

The V gene is TRBV7-2, the J gene TRBJ2-1; D might be TRBD1 (8 bases). Trimming pared 4 bases from V and 8 bases from J, leaving 18 bases between. There are 15 residues in the CDR3. Germline lookup yields CDR1 SGHTA and CDR2 FQGNSA. Here the CDR3 reads CASSSVPQGGDEQFF. For the CDR3, the DNA is TGTGCCAGCAGCTCCGTTCCACAGGGGGGGGATGAGCAGTTCTTC.

This chain connects TRBV6-2 or TRBV6-3 to TRBJ1-2; TRBD1 matches at 10 bases. V was pared by 5 bases and J by 4 bases, with 7 bases of the junction left unmatched. Germline lookup yields CDR1 MNHEY and CDR2 SVGEGT. CDR3 length: 15 amino acids. The CDR3 DNA reads TGTGCCAGCAGTGCCGAGGGACAGGGGTTCTATGGCTACACCTTC. Its protein is CASSAEGQGFYGYTF.

The chain couples TRBV7-6 to TRBJ1-3, with D perhaps matching TRBD1 (6 bases). Germline values: CDR1 SGHVS, CDR2 FNYEAQ. This CDR3 is 16 amino acids long. The V and J ends lost 5 bases and 0 bases respectively, with 14 bases between them. The CDR3: CASSTGQKPSGNTIYF. CDR3 bases: TGTGCCAGCAGCACCGGACAGAAACCCTCTGGAAACACCATATATTTT.

The CDR3 DNA reads TGTGCCAGCAGTTTATCGGCAGGGGCTTCTTACGAGCAGTACTTC. Its protein product is CASSLSAGASYEQYF. This chain links TRBV27 with TRBJ2-7, with D possibly matching TRBD1 (6 bases). This CDR3 spans 15 amino acids. The germline gives CDR1 MNHEY, CDR2 SMNVEV (reference sequence). Trimming removed 0 bases from V and 4 bases from J, with 13 bases in between.

The chain couples TRBV7-2 to TRBJ1-2, with TRBD1 matching over 11 bases. Germline CDR1 reads SGHTA; CDR2 reads FQGNSA. The ends lost 5 bases at V and 8 bases at J; junction bases unmatched: 7. The CDR3 extends over 14 amino acids. The CDR3 reads CASSQRTGGRGYTF. For the CDR3, the DNA is TGTGCCAGCAGCCAGAGGACAGGGGGCAGGGGCTACACCTTC.

In the case of this clone: Mismatch with germline at one junction end may stem from a read error. Other DNA sequences of this sample code for an identical CDR3. The rearrangement uses TRBV10-1 and TRBJ2-2; 8 nucleotides agree with TRBD1. CDR3 length equals 17 residues. In germline, CDR1 is WNHNN, CDR2 SYGVQD (reference sequence). CDR3 coding DNA: TGCGCCAGCAGTGAACGCTTAAGGACAGGGAAGGCCGGGGAGCTATTTTTT. Protein sequence: CASSERLRTGKAGELFF.

The CDR3 nucleotides read TGTGCCAGCAGTTTAACCAGGGGGCAGATGAACACTGAAGCTTTCTTT. Translating gives CASSLTRGQMNTEAFF. The chain couples TRBV7-9 to TRBJ1-1; 8 bases are a match to TRBD1. CDR3 length: 16 residues. Trimming removed 6 bases from V and 0 bases from J; junction bases left unmatched: 9. CDR1 and CDR2 from the germline V gene are SEHNR and FQNEAQ (reference sequence).

The chain carries TRBV19 and TRBJ1-1; 8 bases are a match to TRBD1. This CDR3 comprises 14 residues. Germline V gene lookup returns CDR1 LNHDA and CDR2 SQIVND (reference sequence). The junction had 8 bases not matched to a gene; V was cut back by 5 bases and J by 6 bases. The CDR3 DNA reads TGTGCCAGTAGTTTCAGGGGGCAGCGGCCTGAAGCTTTCTTT. It encodes CASSFRGQRPEAFF.

The chain joins TRBV6-2 or TRBV6-3 to TRBJ2-7; tentatively, D is TRBD1 (6 bases). Germline V lookup: CDR1 MNHEY, CDR2 SVGEGT. V was trimmed by 6 bases and J by 2 bases, leaving 17 bases between them. This CDR3 region has 15 residues. CDR3 sequence (DNA): TGTGCCAGCAGCCTAGATAACAGGGCCCCCTACGAGCAGTACTTC. Amino acid sequence: CASSLDNRAPYEQYF.

The chain recombines TRBV7-8 with TRBJ1-1, with D unresolved. The germline gives CDR1 SGHVS, CDR2 FQNEAQ. The V end lost 1 base, the J end lost 3 bases, and 6 bases lay between the germline ends. The CDR3 consists of 13 residues. The CDR3 DNA reads TGTGCCAGCAGCTTAGAGGAGTACACTGAAGCTTTCTTT. It yields the protein CASSLEEYTEAFF.

The chain couples TRBV19 to TRBJ1-5; weak D call: TRBD1 (6 bases). This CDR3 comprises 13 residues. The V gene's germline CDR1 is LNHDA and CDR2 SQIVND (reference sequence). V dropped 4 bases and J dropped 4 bases, with 8 bases sitting between them. CDR3 amino acids: CASSNRENQPQHF. The CDR3 DNA is TGTGCCAGTAGTAACAGGGAAAATCAGCCCCAGCATTTT.

The J gene is TRBJ2-7, the V gene TRBV11-2; TRBD1 agrees at 11 bases. The CDR3 length is 14 residues. Germline CDR1 SGHAT, CDR2 FQNNGV. The junction had 6 bases not matched to a gene; V was cut back by 4 bases and J by 7 bases. The CDR3, as DNA: TGTGCCAGCAGCTCCCGGGACAGGGGGAATGAGCAGTACTTC. Its translation is CASSSRDRGNEQYF.

The rearrangement links TRBV11-2 to TRBJ2-7; 10 nucleotides align to TRBD2. After removal of 5 bases from V and 3 bases from J, the junction contained 7 bases not matched to a gene. This CDR3 has 15 amino acids. Germline V gene data show CDR1 as SGHAT and CDR2 as FQNNGV. CDR3 nucleotide sequence: TGTGCCAGCAGCGGGGATCTAGCGGGAGACTACGAGCAGTACTTC. Amino acids: CASSGDLAGDYEQYF.

In this sample, this clone turned up once. V and J are TRBV11-3 and TRBJ2-1, with 15 bases identical to TRBD2. The CDR3 spans 15 residues. J lost 9 bases, V lost 5 bases, and 5 bases had no gene match. The V gene's germline CDR1 is SGHNT and CDR2 YENEEA. CDR3 protein: CASSPGLAGGGEQFF. CDR3 DNA: TGTGCCAGCAGCCCGGGACTAGCGGGAGGCGGTGAGCAGTTCTTC.

The gene calls are TRBV5-1 and TRBJ2-2; 9 nucleotides agree with TRBD2. This CDR3 region has 15 residues. V dropped 2 bases and J dropped 6; count of bases not matched to a gene: 5. Germline CDR1 SGHRS, CDR2 YFSETQ. The CDR3 reads CASSLGSGRSGELFF. CDR3 bases: TGCGCCAGCAGCTTAGGGAGCGGGAGGTCCGGGGAGCTGTTTTTT. The whole variable domain, filled in from reference TRBV5-1 and TRBJ2-2, reads KAGVTQTPRYLIKTRGQQVTLSCSPISGHRSVSWYQQTPGQGLQFLFEYFSETQRNKGNFPGRFSGRQFSNSRSEMNVSTLELGDSALYLCASSLGSGRSGELFFGEGSRLTVL.